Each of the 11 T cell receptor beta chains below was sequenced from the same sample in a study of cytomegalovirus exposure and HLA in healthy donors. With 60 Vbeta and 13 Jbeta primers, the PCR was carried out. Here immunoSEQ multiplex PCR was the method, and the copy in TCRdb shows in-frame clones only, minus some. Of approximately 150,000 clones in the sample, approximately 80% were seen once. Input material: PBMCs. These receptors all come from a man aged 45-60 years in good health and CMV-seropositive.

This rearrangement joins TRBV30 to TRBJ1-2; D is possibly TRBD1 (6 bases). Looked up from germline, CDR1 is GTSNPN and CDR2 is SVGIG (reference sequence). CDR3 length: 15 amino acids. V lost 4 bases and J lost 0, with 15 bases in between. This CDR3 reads CAWILQTGSNYGYTF. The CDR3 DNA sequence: TGTGCCTGGATCCTCCAAACAGGGTCTAACTATGGCTACACCTTC. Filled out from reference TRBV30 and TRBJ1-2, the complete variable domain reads SQTIHQWPATLVQPVGSPLSLECTVEGTSNPNLYWYRQAAGRGLQLLFYSVGIGQISSEVPQNLSASRPQDRQFILSSKKLLLSDSGFYLCAWILQTGSNYGYTFGSGTRLTVV.

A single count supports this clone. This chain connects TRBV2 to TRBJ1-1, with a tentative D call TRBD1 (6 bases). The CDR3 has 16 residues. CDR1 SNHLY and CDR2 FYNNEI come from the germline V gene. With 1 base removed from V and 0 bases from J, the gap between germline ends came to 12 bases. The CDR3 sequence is CASSEGRGEVNTEAFF. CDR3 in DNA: TGTGCCAGCAGTGAAGGCAGGGGTGAAGTGAACACTGAAGCTTTCTTT.

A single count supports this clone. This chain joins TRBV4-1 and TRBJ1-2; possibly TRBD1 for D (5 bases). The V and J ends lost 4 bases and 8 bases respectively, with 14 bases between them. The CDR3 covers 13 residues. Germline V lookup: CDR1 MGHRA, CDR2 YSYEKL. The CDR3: CASSPREGQGYTF. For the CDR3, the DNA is TGCGCCAGCAGCCCCCGGGAGGGGCAGGGCTACACCTTC.

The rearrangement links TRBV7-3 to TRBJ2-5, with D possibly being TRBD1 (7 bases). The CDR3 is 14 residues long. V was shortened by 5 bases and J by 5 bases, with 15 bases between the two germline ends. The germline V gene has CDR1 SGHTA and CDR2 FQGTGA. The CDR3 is CASSPTGSGETQYF. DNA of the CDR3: TGTGCCAGCAGCCCGACAGGGAGCGGGGAGACCCAGTACTTC.

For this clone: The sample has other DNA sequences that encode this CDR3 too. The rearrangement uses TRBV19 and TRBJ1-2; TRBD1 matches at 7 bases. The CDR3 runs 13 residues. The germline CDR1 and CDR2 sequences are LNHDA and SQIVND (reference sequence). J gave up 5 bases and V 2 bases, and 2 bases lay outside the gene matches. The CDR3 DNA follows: TGTGCCAGTAGTATAACAGGGGAGTATGGCTACACCTTC. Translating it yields CASSITGEYGYTF.

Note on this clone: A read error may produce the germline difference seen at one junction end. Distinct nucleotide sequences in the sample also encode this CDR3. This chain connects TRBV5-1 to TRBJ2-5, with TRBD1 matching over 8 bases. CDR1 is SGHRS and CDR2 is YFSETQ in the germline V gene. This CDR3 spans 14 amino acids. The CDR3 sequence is CASSLDGQGRTQYF. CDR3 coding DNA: TGCGCCAGCAGTTTGGATGGACAGGGACGGACCCAGTACTTC.

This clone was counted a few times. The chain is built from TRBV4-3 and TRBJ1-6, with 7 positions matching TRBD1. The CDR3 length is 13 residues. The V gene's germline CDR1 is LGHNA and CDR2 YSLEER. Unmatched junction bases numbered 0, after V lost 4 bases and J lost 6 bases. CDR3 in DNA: TGCGCCAGCAGCCGGGACAGTAATTCACCCCTCCACTTT. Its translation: CASSRDSNSPLHF.

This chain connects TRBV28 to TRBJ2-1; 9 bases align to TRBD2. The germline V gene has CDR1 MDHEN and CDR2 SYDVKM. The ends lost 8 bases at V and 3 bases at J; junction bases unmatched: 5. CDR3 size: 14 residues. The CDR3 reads CASVRAGGYNEQFF. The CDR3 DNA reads TGTGCCAGCGTTCGAGCGGGGGGCTACAATGAGCAGTTCTTC.

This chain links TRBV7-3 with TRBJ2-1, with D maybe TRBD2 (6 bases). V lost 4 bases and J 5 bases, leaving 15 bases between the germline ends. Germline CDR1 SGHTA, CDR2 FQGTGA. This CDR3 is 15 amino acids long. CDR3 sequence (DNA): TGTGCCAGCAGCTCACCAGCGGGTGGGAACAATGAGCAGTTCTTC. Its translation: CASSSPAGGNNEQFF.

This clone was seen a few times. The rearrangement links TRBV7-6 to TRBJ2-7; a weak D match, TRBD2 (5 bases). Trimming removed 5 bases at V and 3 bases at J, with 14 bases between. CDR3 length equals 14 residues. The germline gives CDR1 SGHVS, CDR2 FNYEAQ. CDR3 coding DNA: TGTGCCAGCAGCCCCGGACTGTTCCGCTACGAGCAGTACTTC. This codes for CASSPGLFRYEQYF.

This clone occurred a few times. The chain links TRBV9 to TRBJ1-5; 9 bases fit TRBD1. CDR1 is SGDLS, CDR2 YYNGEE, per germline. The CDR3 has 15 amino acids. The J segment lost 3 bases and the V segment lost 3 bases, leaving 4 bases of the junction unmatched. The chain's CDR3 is CASSATGGSNQPQHF. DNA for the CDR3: TGTGCCAGCAGCGCGACAGGGGGTTCCAATCAGCCCCAGCATTTT. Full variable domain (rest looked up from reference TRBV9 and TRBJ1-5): DSGVTQTPKHLITATGQRVTLRCSPRSGDLSVYWYQQSLDQGLQFLIQYYNGEERAKGNILERFSAQQFPDLHSELNLSSLELGDSALYFCASSATGGSNQPQHFGDGTRLSIL.